This is a list of T cell receptor beta chains from one sample in a study of T cell responses to AZD1222 COVID-19 vaccine. Measured with immunoSEQ multiplex PCR; TCRdb has only the in-frame clones, and not every one. The sample has 100,000 to 150,000 clones, 70% to 90% seen once. The sample in question was peripheral blood, obtained on day 0 of AZD1222 vaccination. Receptors were obtained from an adult in good health. CDR3s include the opening cysteine and the closing phenylalanine or tryptophan. D genes are given only for firm matches. For some rows the clone size is stated as once, few or many, or as a class when expanded; others skip it.

size,D,V,J,length,CDR3,DNA
-,-,TRBV21-1,TRBJ2-5,15,CASSKEYRGNGTQYF,TGTGCCAGCAGCAAAGAGTACAGGGGAAATGGGACCCAGTACTTC
-,TRBD1,TRBV2,TRBJ1-2,13,CASSGDRGGGYTF,TGTGCCAGCAGTGGGGACAGGGGAGGGGGCTACACCTTC
-,-,TRBV6-1,TRBJ1-4,14,CASSERTGWEKLFF,TGTGCCAGCAGTGAACGCACAGGTTGGGAAAAACTGTTTTTT
few,-,TRBV4-1,TRBJ1-4,14,CASSAVGGSEKLFF,TGCGCCAGCAGTGCAGTCGGGGGAAGCGAAAAACTGTTTTTT
once,-,TRBV3-1/TRBV3-2,TRBJ1-6,14,CASSQVRGTLPLHF,TGTGCCAGCAGCCAAGTGAGGGGGACCCTACCCCTCCACTTT
-,TRBD2,TRBV27,TRBJ2-1,15,CASSSSGILYNEQFF,TGTGCCAGCAGTTCCAGCGGGATCCTCTACAATGAGCAGTTCTTC
-,-,TRBV27,TRBJ2-5,15,CASSLNGEFQETQYF,TGTGCCAGCAGTTTAAATGGGGAGTTCCAAGAGACCCAGTACTTC
-,TRBD1,TRBV19,TRBJ1-1,14,CASTDDRVNTEAFF,TGTGCCAGTACCGACGACAGGGTGAACACTGAAGCTTTCTTT
-,-,TRBV10-3,TRBJ2-7,12,CAISTGAYEQYF,TGTGCCATCAGTACAGGAGCCTACGAGCAGTACTTC
-,-,TRBV11-1,TRBJ1-5,13,CASSLGENQPQHF,TGTGCCAGCAGCTTAGGGGAGAATCAGCCCCAGCATTTT
-,-,TRBV7-2,TRBJ1-1,16,CASSLALRQANTEAFF,TGTGCCAGCAGCTTAGCCCTACGGCAGGCCAACACTGAAGCTTTCTTT
-,-,TRBV5-1,TRBJ1-1,15,CASSLPTTVNTEAFF,TGCGCCAGCAGCTTACCAACTACAGTGAACACTGAAGCTTTCTTT
-,-,TRBV4-1,TRBJ1-5,15,CASSQVSESNQPQHF,TGCGCCAGCAGCCAAGTATCGGAAAGCAATCAGCCCCAGCATTTT
-,-,TRBV11-2,TRBJ1-6,13,CASSLDSQSPLHF,TGTGCCAGCAGCTTAGACAGCCAATCACCCCTCCACTTT
-,TRBD1,TRBV5-1,TRBJ1-1,14,CASSVGQGRSEAFF,TGCGCCAGCAGCGTCGGACAGGGAAGGTCTGAAGCTTTCTTT
-,TRBD2,TRBV19,TRBJ2-2,16,CASRRLAGANTGELFF,TGTGCCAGTAGACGACTAGCGGGGGCGAACACCGGGGAGCTGTTTTTT
-,-,TRBV24-1,TRBJ1-5,16,CATSDAGTSSNQPQHF,TGTGCCACCAGTGATGCCGGGACGTCAAGCAATCAGCCCCAGCATTTT
-,TRBD2,TRBV5-1,TRBJ2-1,18,CASSLPRGVLSSYNEQFF,TGCGCCAGCAGCTTGCCTCGGGGGGTCCTGAGCTCCTACAATGAGCAGTTCTTC
-,-,TRBV6-2/TRBV6-3,TRBJ2-6,16,CASSTLHGSGANVLTF,TGTGCCAGCAGTACCCTTCACGGGTCTGGGGCCAACGTCCTGACTTTC
-,-,TRBV6-6,TRBJ1-1,14,CASSYKVQGSEAFF,TGTGCCAGCAGTTACAAGGTCCAGGGGTCTGAAGCTTTCTTT
-,TRBD2,TRBV7-8,TRBJ2-2,16,CASSWPRTSVTGELFF,TGTGCCAGCAGCTGGCCCAGGACTAGCGTAACCGGGGAGCTGTTTTTT
-,-,TRBV7-2,TRBJ1-4,17,CASSLWQGYATNEKLFF,TGTGCCAGCAGCTTATGGCAGGGATATGCAACTAATGAAAAACTGTTTTTT
once,-,TRBV21-1,TRBJ2-2,16,CASSTTGDSNTGELFF,TGTGCCAGCAGCACCACGGGGGACAGCAACACCGGGGAGCTGTTTTTT
-,TRBD1,TRBV28,TRBJ1-1,14,CASSDPGGGTEAFF,TGTGCCAGCAGCGATCCAGGGGGTGGCACTGAAGCTTTCTTT
-,TRBD2,TRBV19,TRBJ2-1,18,CASSADRFSGRRYNEQFF,TGTGCCAGTAGCGCGGACAGGTTCAGCGGGAGGCGGTACAATGAGCAGTTCTTC
-,TRBD1,TRBV11-1,TRBJ2-6,14,CASTDRGGANVLTF,TGTGCCAGCACCGACAGGGGTGGGGCCAACGTCCTGACTTTC
-,TRBD1,TRBV9,TRBJ1-6,15,CASSTGTGGWAPLHF,TGTGCCAGCAGCACCGGGACAGGGGGCTGGGCACCCCTCCACTTT
few,-,TRBV4-3,TRBJ2-5,13,CASSWTVEETQYF,TGCGCCAGCAGCTGGACCGTAGAAGAGACCCAGTACTTC
once,TRBD1,TRBV11-3,TRBJ2-7,14,CASSRWDRESEQYF,TGTGCCAGCAGCCGCTGGGACAGGGAGAGCGAGCAGTACTTC